These 16 T cell receptor beta chains share one sample of origin, sequenced in a study of blood T cell repertoires in COVID-19. Assay used: immunoSEQ multiplex PCR; TCRdb lists only in-frame clones, some missing. The sample consists of about 140,000 clones, roughly 76% of them appearing once. The sequenced material came from peripheral blood. The receptors come from a woman in her fifties or sixties with active or convalescent COVID-19.

V and J are TRBV2 and TRBJ2-7; D is possibly TRBD1 (5 bases). The CDR3 is made up of 15 amino acids. CDR1 and CDR2 (germline): SNHLY, FYNNEI. V lost 7 bases and J 2 bases, leaving 18 bases between the germline ends. CDR3 in amino acids: CASKWQGIATYEQYF. As DNA, the CDR3 is TGTGCCAGCAAGTGGCAGGGAATAGCTACCTACGAGCAGTACTTC.

This chain links TRBV9 with TRBJ2-7; possible D gene TRBD2, 6 bases. The ends were cut back, 2 bases at V and 0 bases at J, with 12 bases in the middle. Germline values: CDR1 SGDLS, CDR2 YYNGEE. There are 15 residues in the CDR3. The CDR3 loop is CASSVGGQSSYEQYF. The CDR3 DNA sequence: TGTGCCAGCAGCGTGGGGGGTCAAAGCTCCTACGAGCAGTACTTC.

This clone has only a few counts. The gene calls are TRBV7-9 and TRBJ2-1; TRBD2 might be the D (6 bases). V lost 3 bases, J lost 6 bases, and 12 bases lay in between. Germline lookup yields CDR1 SEHNR and CDR2 FQNEAQ (reference sequence). CDR3 length: 14 residues. The CDR3 region is CASSFQGGLNEQFF. The CDR3 region has the DNA TGTGCCAGCAGCTTCCAGGGAGGACTCAATGAGCAGTTCTTC.

CDR3 sequence: CASSQGDRGRGTEAFF. The CDR3 DNA follows: TGCGCCAGCAGCCAAGGTGACAGGGGGCGAGGCACTGAAGCTTTCTTT. The chain recombines TRBV4-1 with TRBJ1-1; TRBD1 matches at 10 bases. V dropped 1 base and J dropped 4; count of bases not matched to a gene: 6. This CDR3 comprises 16 residues. In germline, CDR1 is MGHRA, CDR2 YSYEKL.

This chain connects TRBV7-9 to TRBJ2-7; no definite D call. This CDR3 is built from 12 residues. Deletions cut 0 bases from V and 4 bases from J, with 4 bases between. The germline gives CDR1 SEHNR, CDR2 FQNEAQ (reference sequence). The CDR3 sequence: CASSLALYEQYF. In DNA, the CDR3 is TGTGCCAGCAGCTTAGCCCTATACGAGCAGTACTTC.

The V and J genes are TRBV7-9 and TRBJ2-1; 15 bases fit TRBD2. The V gene's germline CDR1 is SEHNR and CDR2 FQNEAQ (reference sequence). After removal of 5 bases from V and 7 bases from J, the junction contained 9 bases not matched to a gene. This CDR3 has 17 residues. This chain's CDR3 is CASSTRTSGRAKNEQFF. The CDR3 DNA sequence: TGTGCCAGCAGCACGCGGACTAGCGGGAGGGCCAAGAATGAGCAGTTCTTC.

The chain couples TRBV7-2 to TRBJ2-7, with D unclear. The V end lost 4 bases, the J end lost 0 bases, and 4 bases lay between the germline ends. The germline gives CDR1 SGHTA, CDR2 FQGNSA. The CDR3 has 12 residues. CDR3 in amino acids: CASSSSSYEQYF. DNA of the CDR3: TGTGCCAGCAGCTCCAGCTCCTACGAGCAGTACTTC.

This clone has a count of ten or more. The V call is TRBV4-3, the J call TRBJ1-6; no clear D. The germline CDR1 and CDR2 sequences are LGHNA and YSLEER. Deletions cut 0 bases from V and 9 bases from J, with 12 bases between. This CDR3 has 15 residues. The CDR3: CASSQDGGFPSPLHF. The CDR3 nucleotides read TGCGCCAGCAGCCAAGATGGAGGTTTCCCTTCACCCCTCCACTTT.

The gene calls are TRBV20-1 and TRBJ1-6; D possibly corresponds to TRBD1 (5 bases). Trimming cost V 3 bases and J 4 bases, with 10 bases left between them. The germline V gene has CDR1 DFQATT and CDR2 SNEGSKA (reference sequence). The CDR3 has 14 residues. The CDR3 protein is CSASRAGYNSPLHF. As DNA, the CDR3 is TGCAGTGCTAGTAGGGCAGGGTATAATTCACCCCTCCACTTT.

The genes are TRBV6-5 and TRBJ1-4, with 9 bases fitting TRBD1. V was pared by 6 bases and J by 8 bases, with 10 bases of the junction left unmatched. The CDR3 contains 15 residues. CDR1 MNHEY and CDR2 SVGAGI come from the germline V gene. The CDR3 coding sequence is TGTGCCAGCAGCCTTCGCCGGGACAGGGCGGAAAAACTGTTTTTT. Protein product: CASSLRRDRAEKLFF.

V gene TRBV5-6 combines with J gene TRBJ1-2, with TRBD1 identical over 7 bases. V lost 4 bases, J lost 0 bases, and 9 bases stayed unmatched. This CDR3 is built from 16 residues. From germline, CDR1 is SGHDT and CDR2 YYEEEE. This chain's CDR3 is CASSLGDSRANYGYTF. The CDR3 DNA reads as TGTGCCAGCAGCCTAGGGGACAGTCGAGCTAACTATGGCTACACCTTC.

V gene TRBV28 combines with J gene TRBJ2-1; possible D gene TRBD2, 6 bases. Trimming took off 5 bases at V and 7 bases at J, with 18 bases between the two ends. The CDR3 consists of 15 residues. Germline V gives CDR1 MDHEN, CDR2 SYDVKM. The chain's CDR3 is CASSAPGLEGNEQFF. CDR3 sequence (DNA): TGTGCCAGCAGTGCCCCCGGGCTGGAGGGGAATGAGCAGTTCTTC.

The chain's CDR3 is CASSVGGYNYGYTF. The CDR3 nucleotides are TGTGCCAGTAGTGTCGGAGGGTACAACTATGGCTACACCTTC. The genes are TRBV19 and TRBJ1-2; D call uncertain. The CDR3 runs to 14 residues. V lost 5 bases and J 2 bases, leaving 12 bases between the germline ends. Germline V CDR1 and CDR2: LNHDA, SQIVND (reference sequence).

The CDR3 here is CASSQGLGQNTGELFF. The CDR3 coding sequence is TGTGCCAGCAGCCAGGGACTAGGCCAGAACACCGGGGAGCTGTTTTTT. The rearrangement links TRBV3-1 (or the pseudogene TRBV3-2) to TRBJ2-2, with 8 positions matching TRBD2. The germline gives CDR1 LGHDT, CDR2 YNNKEL (reference sequence). This CDR3 is built from 16 residues. V trimming: 3 bases; J trimming: 1 base; junction bases outside the gene matches: 4.

This chain connects TRBV28 to TRBJ1-2, with 7 bases identical to TRBD1. CDR3 length equals 14 residues. The ends lost 6 bases at V and 6 bases at J; junction bases unmatched: 10. Germline V lookup: CDR1 MDHEN, CDR2 SYDVKM. The CDR3, as DNA: TGTGCCAGCAGCACAGGGGCCGGGCGCGATGGCTACACCTTC. This sequence encodes CASSTGAGRDGYTF.

The J gene is TRBJ1-2, the V gene TRBV4-2; D gene unclear. The germline CDR1 and CDR2 sequences are LGHNA and YNFKEQ. This CDR3 has 15 amino acids. V shed 4 bases and J shed 7 bases, with 19 bases lying between them. The CDR3 DNA reads TGTGCCAGCAGCCCCCAAAGGGAGGCTCTGAGTGGCTACACCTTC. Its translation is CASSPQREALSGYTF.